This TCR beta chain was recovered during a study of graft-versus-host responses after intestinal transplantation (dated by TCRdb to the early 2020s). For the wider study: Multivisceral, liver-intestinal, or isolated intestinal transplants were received by the recipients. After intestinal transplantation, graft-versus-host and host-versus-graft alloreactive T cell clones in the graft, circulation and bone marrow were tracked using bulk TCR-beta CDR3 sequencing. Donor T cell macrochimerism was defined as a peak of at least 4% donor T cells among recipient peripheral blood mononuclear cells. The cohort enrolled about two dozen intestinal transplant recipients, one of whom was a retransplant, and a few patients without pretransplant specimens were excluded. Rather than going through the commercial service, samples from a few later patients were sequenced in-house on an Illumina MiSeq and processed with MiXCR. All recipients received anti-thymocyte globulin induction followed by maintenance tacrolimus and steroids for roughly 3 years. To identify alloreactive clones, pre-transplant mixed lymphocyte reaction products were sequenced and compared with unstimulated pre-transplant donor and recipient T cells. General findings and caveats noted by the study authors: Patients with donor T cell macrochimerism had high GvH to HvG T cell clonal ratios in their allografts. GvH clones turned up in recipient bone marrow, with some appearing earlier in ileal mucosa or blood, a pattern consistent with an intestinal mucosal origin. The relatively low number and heterogeneity of intestinal transplant patients limited the conclusions. Early after transplant, peak levels of circulating GvH clones were associated with declines in HvG clones.

The germline V gene specifies LGHNA as CDR1 and YSLEER as CDR2. V ends up 1 base short and J 7 bases short, with an unmatched junction base count of 3. From the cysteine up to the phenylalanine, the CDR3 has a length of 13 residues. This entry keeps only the CDR3 DNA: 39 bases, framed from base 1. About this clone: Its binding antigen is unknown. It has no much larger one-base neighbor in the sample; base qualities were not kept.

The time point tag for this specimen amounts to: cells obtained before transplantation from donor or recipient. CD3+CD4+ and CD3+CD8+ populations were FACS-sorted from unstimulated pre-transplant donor and recipient cells taken from spleen or lymph nodes. The library was made by the immunoSEQ multiplex PCR assay. For most patients, genomic DNA was isolated using the Qiagen DNeasy Blood and Tissue Kit and was shipped frozen to Adaptive Biotechnologies for TCR sequencing. High-throughput TCR-beta CDR3 sequencing of genomic DNA from most patients was performed by Adaptive Biotechnologies. Per the original workflow: Adaptive's ImmunoSEQ software supplied the TCR sequencing data for under 20 patients, while MiXCR and VDJtools were used to process a few other patients. To correct CD4 versus CD8 sorting errors, any sequence found in both subsets at a frequency ratio below 5:1 was removed. CDR3 nucleotide sequences shared between donor and recipient were removed because the origin of such sequences could not be assigned. To count as alloreactive, a clone needed at least 2-fold expansion over unstimulated cells and a minimum CFSE-low frequency of 0.002% (template counts) or 0.001% (read counts). Clones detected in sequenced pre-transplant spleen, lymph node, or MLR CFSE-low populations of the donor or recipient were defined as mappable. The cumulative frequency of alloreactive clones was calculated as a percentage of all sequences, weighted by copy number. TCRdb provides this immuneACCESS table in a form limited to in-frame rearrangements. Some clones are lacking; in checked studies, under half of them reflect an unresolved V gene, and why the rest are absent is not known. V, J and clone size reflect that table, while D and trimming were determined from the DNA. This sample comprises around 87,000 clones, around 93% of them detected only once. Roughly 0.4% of the sample is taken by the ten largest.

This TCR was recovered from a human donor who was the organ donor for an intestinal transplant. This specimen was unstimulated CD8+ T cells sorted from spleen or lymph node cells, taken before transplant. The chain couples TRBV4-3 to TRBJ2-7, with 8 junctional bases fitting TRBD1. DNA sequence: TGCGCCAGCAGCCAAGGACAGGGGAGGGAGCAGTACTTC. It is translated as CASSQGQGREQYF.